The rows below give T cell receptor beta chains drawn from one sample of a study of OX40 agonist ivuxolimab in advanced cancers. Measured with immunoSEQ multiplex PCR; TCRdb has only the in-frame clones, and not every one. Of fewer than 25,000 clones in the sample, 88% were seen once. This specimen was CD4+ or CD8+ T cells sorted from blood, taken in a trial of the OX40 agonist ivuxolimab. All receptors come from an adult with an advanced solid tumor such as melanoma, head and neck, liver or kidney cancer. The CDR3 runs from the conserved cysteine through the conserved F or W. A D gene is named only where the DNA matches it firmly. Clone size appears in some rows only: once, few, many, or a class for an expanded clone.

>NA|TRBJ1-3|TRBV30|few
TGTGCCTGGAGCGCCGGGATTCTATCTGGAAACACCATATATTTT
CAWSAGILSGNTIYF
>TRBD2|TRBJ2-3|TRBV7-2|once
TGTGCCAGCAGCTTTTTTGGAGCGGGAGGATTCGGTACGCAGTATTTT
CASSFFGAGGFGTQYF
>TRBD1|TRBJ2-7|TRBV9|NA
TGTGCCAGCAGCCCCGGGGGACAGGGTGTCTACGAGCAGTACTTC
CASSPGGQGVYEQYF
>TRBD2|TRBJ2-1|TRBV27|NA
TGTGCCAGCAGTTCACTCGGGGGGGCAGAATTCTTC
CASSSLGGAEFF
>NA|TRBJ1-1|TRBV7-2|NA
TGTGCCACCCTAGCCATGAGGGCCACTGAAGCTTTCTTT
CATLAMRATEAFF
>TRBD1|TRBJ1-1|TRBV5-1|NA
TGCGCCAGCAGCTTGCGACAGGGAGGGAGCACTGAAGCTTTCTTT
CASSLRQGGSTEAFF
>TRBD1|TRBJ1-1|TRBV5-1|NA
TGCGCCAGCAGCCGGGACAGTAACACTGAAGCTTTCTTT
CASSRDSNTEAFF
>TRBD1|TRBJ1-3|TRBV4-3|NA
TGCGCCAGCAGCCAAGATGAGAGGGGGCCGTCTGGAAACACCATATATTTT
CASSQDERGPSGNTIYF
>NA|TRBJ1-6|TRBV19|once
TGTGCCAGTAGTATCGGGGGACCCTATAATTCACCCCTCCACTTT
CASSIGGPYNSPLHF
>TRBD1|TRBJ1-3|TRBV7-2|NA
TGTGCCAGCAGTCAGGGGGCGAAAGGAAACACCATATATTTT
CASSQGAKGNTIYF
>NA|TRBJ1-6|TRBV2|few
TGTGCCAGCAGAGTGTCCGGGTCACCCCTCCACTTT
CASRVSGSPLHF
>TRBD1|TRBJ1-2|TRBV7-2|NA
TGTGCCAGCAGCTTCAGGGGGCTGAACTATGGCTACACCTTC
CASSFRGLNYGYTF
>TRBD1|TRBJ1-2|TRBV7-2|NA
TGCGCCAGCAGCCAGGTTCCGGGACAGACCTCGGGGGGCTACACCTTC
CASSQVPGQTSGGYTF
>NA|TRBJ1-5|TRBV6-1|once
TGTGCCAGCAGTGAAGTTAGGGGGAGTCAGCCCCAGCATTTT
CASSEVRGSQPQHF
>NA|TRBJ2-2|TRBV29-1|NA
TGCAGCGTTGAAGTCACCCGGGGAACCGGGGAGCTGTTTTTT
CSVEVTRGTGELFF
>TRBD1|TRBJ1-5|TRBV18|NA
TGTGCCAGCTCACAACGGGGACAGGAAGCCAGCAATCAGCCCCAGCATTTT
CASSQRGQEASNQPQHF